The rows below give T cell receptor beta chains drawn from one sample of a study of CD4 T cells in relation to SARS-CoV-2 and coronaviruses. Which antigens these TCRs recognize remains unknown. Some clones are missing from TCRdb's copy, which holds only in-frame ones; the method was immunoSEQ multiplex PCR. The sample records about 36,000 clones, around 77% being singletons. Sequencing was performed on memory CD4+ T cells from PBMCs, cultured in vitro. The origin of the receptors is an adult with COVID-19. CDR3s include the opening cysteine and the closing phenylalanine or tryptophan. A D gene is named only where the DNA matches it firmly. Some rows mark clone size as missing; the rest say once, few, many or name a class of expanded clone.

>TRBV6-6|NA|TRBJ1-6|NA
CASSYHPYNSPLHF
TGTGCCAGCAGTTATCATCCCTATAATTCACCCCTCCACTTT
>TRBV6-5|TRBD1|TRBJ1-5|once
CASSRGQASNQPQHF
TGTGCCAGCAGCCGGGGACAGGCAAGCAATCAGCCCCAGCATTTT
>TRBV5-5|TRBD1|TRBJ1-4|NA
CASRRQGAWSNEKLFF
TGTGCCAGCAGGAGACAGGGGGCGTGGTCTAATGAAAAACTGTTTTTT
>TRBV5-8|NA|TRBJ2-7|NA
CASSLDIREGHEQYF
TGTGCCAGCAGCTTGGACATCAGAGAGGGCCACGAGCAGTACTTC
>TRBV10-3|NA|TRBJ2-5|NA
CAGSQETQYF
TGTGCGGGCAGCCAAGAGACCCAGTACTTC
>TRBV28|TRBD1|TRBJ2-5|NA
CASSPGQGSWETQYF
TGTGCCAGCAGTCCGGGACAGGGGAGCTGGGAGACCCAGTACTTC
>TRBV4-2|NA|TRBJ2-5|NA
CASSQGGGLETQYF
TGTGCCAGCAGCCAAGGAGGAGGGTTAGAGACCCAGTACTTC
>TRBV19|NA|TRBJ2-7|NA
CASSTRATATYEQYF
TGTGCCAGTAGCACCAGGGCGACGGCAACCTACGAGCAGTACTTC
>TRBV9|TRBD2|TRBJ2-2|NA
CASSGPSGSAAGELFF
TGTGCCAGCAGCGGCCCTAGCGGGAGCGCAGCCGGGGAGCTGTTTTTT
>TRBV5-1|NA|TRBJ2-3|few
CASSSEAASRDTQYF
TGCGCCAGCAGTTCAGAAGCGGCCTCCCGAGATACGCAGTATTTT
>TRBV7-3|NA|TRBJ2-1|NA
CASSRGYEQFF
TGTGCCAGCAGCAGGGGCTATGAGCAGTTCTTC
>TRBV28|TRBD2|TRBJ2-1|once
CASSKRTSAYNEQFF
TGTGCCAGCAGTAAAAGGACTAGCGCCTACAATGAGCAGTTCTTC
>TRBV7-2|NA|TRBJ2-2|few
CASSLAQLSGELFF
TGTGCCAGCAGCTTAGCGCAGTTGAGCGGGGAGCTGTTTTTT
>TRBV5-4|NA|TRBJ2-1|NA
CASSPRDGRNEQFF
TGTGCCAGCAGCCCGAGAGACGGACGGAATGAGCAGTTCTTC
>TRBV11-1|NA|TRBJ1-2|NA
CASSLDGRPGYTF
TGTGCCAGCAGCCTGGATGGACGTCCGGGCTACACCTTC
>TRBV4-1|NA|TRBJ2-4|NA
CASSFLALAKNIQYF
TGCGCCAGCAGTTTCCTGGCACTAGCCAAAAACATTCAGTACTTC
>TRBV5-1|TRBD1|TRBJ2-2|NA
CASSGGDRGDTGELFF
TGCGCCAGCAGCGGAGGAGACAGGGGGGACACCGGGGAGCTGTTTTTT
>TRBV5-1|TRBD1|TRBJ2-1|NA
CASSLAAQGALYNEQFF
TGCGCCAGCAGCTTGGCCGCGCAGGGGGCCCTATACAATGAGCAGTTCTTC
>TRBV5-5|NA|TRBJ1-4|NA
CASSSANRVDEKLFF
TGTGCCAGCAGCTCAGCCAATAGGGTTGACGAAAAACTGTTTTTT
>TRBV6-6|NA|TRBJ2-5|NA
CASSSGIKETQYF
TGTGCCAGCAGTTCAGGGATCAAAGAGACCCAGTACTTC
>TRBV28|TRBD1|TRBJ1-1|NA
CASSLDRVAFF
TGTGCCAGCAGTTTAGACAGGGTAGCTTTCTTT
>TRBV18|NA|TRBJ1-1|few
CASSPGRQANTEAFF
TGTGCCAGCTCACCGGGGCGACAGGCCAACACTGAAGCTTTCTTT
>TRBV28|NA|TRBJ2-7|NA
CASSQRPKLGEQYF
TGTGCCAGCAGCCAAAGGCCCAAACTGGGCGAGCAGTACTTC
>TRBV5-1|NA|TRBJ1-6|NA
CASSLLQGGNSPLHF
TGCGCCAGCAGCTTGTTGCAGGGAGGTAATTCACCCCTCCACTTT